A single T cell receptor beta chain is shown here with its context. Its antigen remains unknown. V was trimmed by 4 bases and J by 3 bases, leaving 16 bases between them. This CDR3 is 15 amino acids long. CDR1 SGHDT and CDR2 YYEEEE come from the germline V gene. The data derive from a study of blood T cells in healthy people across ages. Notes on the study in general: Age advanced and TCR beta diversity per million T cells fell, roughly linearly. Long-lived donors carried more naive CD4+ cells and greater diversity than aged donors.

Through a sample-barcoded 5' primer and a J-beta primer mix, a second PCR was run for about 6 to 11 cycles. Each CDR3 protein is one row after TCRdb ran MiXCR on the 5' RACE reads. This sample yields around 1,900,000 distinct CDR3 sequences, of which 39% are seen a single time; under 30% belongs to the top ten. The chain carries TRBV5-6 and TRBJ1-2; D is undetermined. The origin of this receptor is a human donor in good health. Sequencing input: blood. CDR3 amino acids: CASSRRRENHYGYTF. The DNA of the CDR3 is TGTGCCAGCAGCCGACGGAGGGAAAATCACTATGGCTACACCTTC.